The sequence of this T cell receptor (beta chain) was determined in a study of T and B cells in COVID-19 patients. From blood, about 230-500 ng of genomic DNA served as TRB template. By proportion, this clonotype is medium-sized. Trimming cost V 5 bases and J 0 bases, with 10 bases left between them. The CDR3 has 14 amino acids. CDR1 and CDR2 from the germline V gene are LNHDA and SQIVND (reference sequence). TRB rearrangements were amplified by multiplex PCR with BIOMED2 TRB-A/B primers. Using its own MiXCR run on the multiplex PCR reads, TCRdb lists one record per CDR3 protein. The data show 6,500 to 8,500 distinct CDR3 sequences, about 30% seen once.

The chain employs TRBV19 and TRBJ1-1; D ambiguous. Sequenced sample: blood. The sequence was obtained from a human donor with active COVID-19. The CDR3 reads CASSGVRMNTEAFF. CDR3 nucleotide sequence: TGTGCCAGTAGTGGGGTTCGCATGAACACTGAAGCTTTCTTT.